This T cell receptor beta chain was recorded in a study of blood T cells in healthy people across ages. Per sample, extraction of total RNA gave at least 5 micrograms in every case. Sample-barcoded 5' priming and a J-beta primer mix drove a second PCR of about 6 to 11 cycles. Each CDR3 protein is one row after TCRdb ran MiXCR on the 5' RACE reads. This sample carries about 1,500,000 distinct CDR3 sequences, 25% to 30% of them seen once, and the ten largest clones take less than 9.5%. Of note for this clonotype: The antigen is not known.

Study-wide results and caveats: Leaving the PBMCs unsorted stopped any conclusive comparison of naive versus antigen-experienced cells.

Germline CDR1 reads DFQATT; CDR2 reads SNEGSKA (reference sequence). V was clipped by 3 bases and J by 7 bases, with 16 bases between them. CDR3 length: 14 residues. This clonotype was sampled from a woman aged 25 to 39 in good health. The specimen was blood. The chain joins TRBV20-1 to TRBJ2-1; D possibly corresponds to TRBD2 (6 bases). The CDR3 nucleotides read TGCAGTGCTAGGTGGGGGAGGCCCGGGAATGAGCAGTTCTTC. Translated: CSARWGRPGNEQFF.